A selection of T cell receptor beta chains follows, all from one sample in a study of T cell repertoires in cytomegalovirus infection. Antigen specificity for these receptors is unknown. One entry per CDR3 protein, called by TCRdb with MiXCR from the reads. The table includes 450,000 to 550,000 distinct CDR3 sequences, about 42% detected once. The source was cultured PBMCs, collected from culture after CMV antigen stimulation. These receptors were taken from a human donor in good health (CMV status not recorded). Some clones in this sample may be carry-over from other donors' samples. Both conserved end residues are part of each CDR3. Fields, in order: clone size, J gene, V gene, D gene, CDR3 DNA, CDR3 protein. D genes are given only for firm matches. Not every row has a clone size; where given, it reads once, few, many or a size class.

>once|TRBJ2-3|TRBV4-2|TRBD2
TGTGCCAGCAGCCGAGACGGCGTAGCGGGAGTTTACTTTAGCACAGATACGCAGTATTTT
CASSRDGVAGVYFSTDTQYF
>few|TRBJ2-5|TRBV7-8|.
TGTGCCAGCAGCTCGACTTCGTACCAAGAGACCCAGTACTTC
CASSSTSYQETQYF
>.|TRBJ2-7|TRBV20-1|TRBD2
TGCAGTGCTTGGACTAGCGGGGGGTCCTACGAGCAGTACTTC
CSAWTSGGSYEQYF
>.|TRBJ2-1|TRBV7-6|TRBD2
TGTGCCAGCAGCTTCCCAAGACTAGCGGGGGACAATGAGCAGTTCTTC
CASSFPRLAGDNEQFF
>few|TRBJ2-7|TRBV18|TRBD1
TGTGCCAGCTCACCGGGACAGGCCCTCGAGCAGTACTTC
CASSPGQALEQYF
>once|TRBJ2-3|TRBV6-2/TRBV6-3|.
TGTGCCAGCAGTACTCGTCGCGATACGCAGTATTTT
CASSTRRDTQYF
>few|TRBJ2-7|TRBV12-3/TRBV12-4|.
TGTGCCAGCAGTTTAGATGCGGGGTATTACGAGCAGTACTTC
CASSLDAGYYEQYF
>few|TRBJ2-5|TRBV7-9|.
TGTGCCAGCAGGGGAGACGGGCGGGAGACCCAGTACTTC
CASRGDGRETQYF
>.|TRBJ1-5|TRBV6-2/TRBV6-3|.
TGTGCCAGCAGAACCAGGGGAGATCAGCCCCAGCATTTT
CASRTRGDQPQHF
>.|TRBJ2-7|TRBV12-5|.
TGTGCTAGTGGTACCTACGAGCAGTACTTC
CASGTYEQYF
>.|TRBJ1-5|TRBV15|TRBD1
TGTGCCACCAGCCCCGACAGGGGACTCCAGCCCCAGCATTTT
CATSPDRGLQPQHF
>.|TRBJ1-5|TRBV5-1|.
TGCGCCAGCAGCTTGGGGGGCAGGGCGAATCAGCCCCAGCATTTT
CASSLGGRANQPQHF
>many|TRBJ1-5|TRBV2|TRBD1
TGTGCCAGCAGTGCTACAGGGGCGGTTAATCAGCCCCAGCATTTT
CASSATGAVNQPQHF
>.|TRBJ1-1|TRBV19|.
TGTGCCAGTAGTGAGACCGGGACACGTGGTTTCTTT
CASSETGTRGFF
>.|TRBJ2-1|TRBV20-1|TRBD2
TGCAGTGCCCGAGGGACTAGCGGGGCGAGCTCCTACAATGAGCAGTTCTTC
CSARGTSGASSYNEQFF
>few|TRBJ2-7|TRBV7-9|.
TGTGCCAGCAGCAGCAACAGGGCTCCCTACGAGCAGTACTTC
CASSSNRAPYEQYF
>few|TRBJ2-7|TRBV7-6|.
TGTGCCAGCAGCTTAGGTAACGATTTTTACGAGCAGTACTTC
CASSLGNDFYEQYF
>.|TRBJ2-3|TRBV28|TRBD1
TGTGCCAGCAGTTTTTCCCTAGGGACAGCCACAGATACGCAGTATTTT
CASSFSLGTATDTQYF
>few|TRBJ2-7|TRBV7-8|TRBD2
TGTGCCAGCAGCTTAGCGGGTAGTACTAGCGGGAACTACGAGCAGTACTTC
CASSLAGSTSGNYEQYF
>many|TRBJ2-5|TRBV7-2|.
TGTGCCAGCAGCTCCCCCGGGACCCAGTACTTC
CASSSPGTQYF
>few|TRBJ1-1|TRBV7-2|TRBD1
TGTGCCAGCAGCTTAGTAGGGACAGGGGGGATGAACACTGAAGCTTTCTTT
CASSLVGTGGMNTEAFF
>.|TRBJ2-1|TRBV10-3|TRBD2
TGTGCCATCAGGACTGGGACTAGCGGATCCAATGAGCAGTTCTTC
CAIRTGTSGSNEQFF
>.|TRBJ2-7|TRBV28|.
TGTGCCACCCGATCCTTTGGCGGGACCGCCTACGAGCAGTACTTC
CATRSFGGTAYEQYF
>.|TRBJ2-7|TRBV6-5|.
TGTGCCAGCGGGTCTCTCTCCTACGAGCAGTACTTC
CASGSLSYEQYF
>.|TRBJ1-4|TRBV7-8|.
TGTGCCAGCAGCTTAGTGATAGGGGGTGGTGAAAAACTGTTTTTT
CASSLVIGGGEKLFF
>.|TRBJ2-2|TRBV7-9|TRBD1
TGTGCCAGCAGCCCTCGGACAGGCCCCTCCACCGGGGAGCTGTTTTTT
CASSPRTGPSTGELFF
>few|TRBJ1-5|TRBV15|.
TGTGCCACCAGCAGAGATCTTTACGGAGAAGAGGTTGACAATCAGCCCCAGCATTTT
CATSRDLYGEEVDNQPQHF
>few|TRBJ2-6|TRBV5-1|.
TGCGCCAGCAGCCCCCTAGGACGGGGCTCCCGCCTCTACTCTGGGGCCAACGTCCTGACTTTC
CASSPLGRGSRLYSGANVLTF
>.|TRBJ1-2|TRBV7-2|.
TGTGCCAGCAGCTTAGGGGGCGGGACTGGCTACACCTTC
CASSLGGGTGYTF
>.|TRBJ1-1|TRBV20-1|.
TGCAGTGCTAGACCTGGGACGACGGGCGACACTGAAGCTTTCTTT
CSARPGTTGDTEAFF
>.|TRBJ2-5|TRBV20-1|.
TGCAGTGCTAGCGCCCCGGGACAAGAGACCCAGTACTTC
CSASAPGQETQYF
>.|TRBJ2-3|TRBV11-2|.
TGTGCCAGCAGCAGCAGAGGGCTCCCTGGCGGGGTCGGAACCCTCAGCACAGATACGCAGTATTTT
CASSSRGLPGGVGTLSTDTQYF
>.|TRBJ1-1|TRBV11-2|.
TGTGCCAGCAGTGAACTCGGGGGGCGAGCGACTGAAGCTTTCTTT
CASSELGGRATEAFF
>few|TRBJ1-2|TRBV7-2|.
TGTGCCAGCAGCTTAGTCCCCAGGGTTGGCTACACCTTC
CASSLVPRVGYTF
>.|TRBJ1-2|TRBV6-2/TRBV6-3|.
TGTGCCAGTGCGGGTCCTGGCTATGGCTACACCTTC
CASAGPGYGYTF
>.|TRBJ1-4|TRBV7-2|.
TGTGCCAGCAGCTTACAGCCCCCTCCAACTAATGAAAAACTGTTTTTT
CASSLQPPPTNEKLFF
>.|TRBJ2-5|TRBV6-6|TRBD2
TGTGCCAGCAGAGCCAAGGGACTAGCGCGGGAGACCCAGTACTTC
CASRAKGLARETQYF
>few|TRBJ2-7|TRBV6-1|TRBD2
TGTGCCAGCAGTGGGCCGGAAAGCGGGGACTACGAGCAGTACTTC
CASSGPESGDYEQYF
>.|TRBJ2-5|TRBV19|.
TGTGCCAGTAGTATGGGTTTGCAAGAGACCCAGTACTTC
CASSMGLQETQYF
>.|TRBJ2-7|TRBV5-4|TRBD2
TGTGCCAGCAGCACCGGACTAGCGGGGGCTTTGGAGCAGTACTTC
CASSTGLAGALEQYF
>few|TRBJ1-2|TRBV2|TRBD1
TGTGCCAGCAGTGAGAGACAGGGGTCCCTTAACTATGGCTACACCTTC
CASSERQGSLNYGYTF
>.|TRBJ2-6|TRBV6-8|TRBD2
TGTGCCAGCAGGAGCGGGAGGGCCTCAGGGGCCAACGTCCTGACTTTC
CASRSGRASGANVLTF
>few|TRBJ2-7|TRBV6-2/TRBV6-3|.
TGTGCCAGCAGTTACTCGTCAGGTCGGGGACTGGACTACGAGCAGTACTTC
CASSYSSGRGLDYEQYF
>once|TRBJ1-6|TRBV27|.
TGTGCCAGCAGTCGAATTAGAGGGCCCGGGAATTCACCCCTCCACTTT
CASSRIRGPGNSPLHF
>.|TRBJ2-7|TRBV7-2|.
TGTGCCAGCAGCTCATACCCCCCTCCCGAGCAGTACTTC
CASSSYPPPEQYF
>few|TRBJ1-5|TRBV7-9|.
TGTGCCAGCAGCTTTGGGGCGTCCGGTCAGCCCCAGCATTTT
CASSFGASGQPQHF
>.|TRBJ2-3|TRBV18|.
TGTGCCAGCTCACCTTTTATAACCGGGGAAGATACGCAGTATTTT
CASSPFITGEDTQYF
>.|TRBJ1-1|TRBV6-2/TRBV6-3|.
TGTGCCAGCAGGCTTCGAACGGATGAAGCTTTCTTT
CASRLRTDEAFF
>.|TRBJ2-4|TRBV28|TRBD1
TGTGCCAGCAGCCCATTGGGGACAGGGATAAACATTCAGTACTTC
CASSPLGTGINIQYF
>.|TRBJ1-6|TRBV12-3/TRBV12-4|TRBD1
TGTGCCAGCAGTTTAGGGGGGACAGGGATTACACCCCTCCACTTT
CASSLGGTGITPLHF
>.|TRBJ2-7|TRBV5-5|.
TGTGCCAGCAGCGCGAGACTAGAGCGCGGCGAGCAGTACTTC
CASSARLERGEQYF
>few|TRBJ2-2|TRBV11-3|.
TGTGCCAGCAGCTTAGAGGGGGCCGCCGGGGAGCTGTTTTTT
CASSLEGAAGELFF
>.|TRBJ2-7|TRBV6-2/TRBV6-3|TRBD2
TGTGCCAGCAGTCCCCGGGGGGCTAGCGGGAGTTACGAGCAGTACTTC
CASSPRGASGSYEQYF
>.|TRBJ2-7|TRBV4-2|TRBD2
TGTGCCAGCAGCTATGAAGCGTCTAGCGGGAGGGACCAGTACTTC
CASSYEASSGRDQYF
>.|TRBJ1-4|TRBV19|.
TGTGCCAGTAGTCGGAAGGCGGATGAAAAACTGTTTTTT
CASSRKADEKLFF